This T cell receptor beta chain was sequenced for a study of regulatory T cells in long-lasting Graves disease. Study observations and caveats: In persistent patients, shared public clonotypes (over 2,500) outnumbered those in new patients (966). Peripheral blood, not thyroid tissue, was the sole material studied.

With iRepertoire HTBI primers and Arm-PCR of CDR3 regions, TCR beta libraries were built. TCRdb reprocessed the multiplex PCR reads with MiXCR, giving one entry per CDR3 protein. The table includes more than 450,000 distinct CDR3 sequences, about 16% detected once. Notes on this clonotype: Its antigen is unknown.

The time point here: newly diagnosed GD, antithyroid drugs for less than 3 months. Following extraction of RNA from PBMCs, that RNA was used to make the TCR library. The sample was also reused in another study, on T cells in Graves' hyperthyroidism and ophthalmopathy.

The sample in question was peripheral blood mononuclear cells (PBMCs), obtained at new diagnosis, from a patient treated with antithyroid drugs. The sequence was collected from a middle-aged man with Graves disease.

The DNA of the CDR3 is TGTGCCAGCAGACCCGGACTATGGCACCCCGGGGAGCTGTTTTTT. Translating gives CASRPGLWHPGELFF. The chain is built from TRBV12-3 or TRBV12-4 and TRBJ2-2; D might be TRBD2 (6 bases). Trimming left V 6 bases short and J 6 bases short, with 17 bases between. This CDR3 is 15 amino acids long.